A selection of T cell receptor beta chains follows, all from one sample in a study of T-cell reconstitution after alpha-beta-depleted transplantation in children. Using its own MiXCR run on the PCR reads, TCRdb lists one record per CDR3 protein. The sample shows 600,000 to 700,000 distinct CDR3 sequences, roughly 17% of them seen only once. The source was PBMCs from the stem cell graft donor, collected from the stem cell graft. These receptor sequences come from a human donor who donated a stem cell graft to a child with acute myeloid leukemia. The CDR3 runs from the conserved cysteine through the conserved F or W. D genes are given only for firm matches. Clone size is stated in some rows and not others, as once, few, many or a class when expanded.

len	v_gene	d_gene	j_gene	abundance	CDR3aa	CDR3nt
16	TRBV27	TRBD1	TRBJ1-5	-	CASSWTGGGSNQPQHF	TGTGCCAGCAGTTGGACAGGGGGGGGAAGCAATCAGCCCCAGCATTTT
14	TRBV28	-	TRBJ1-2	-	CARSPAGLVYGYTF	TGTGCCAGGAGCCCCGCGGGACTCGTCTATGGATACACCTTC
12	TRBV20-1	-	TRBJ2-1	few	CSALPGYNEQFF	TGCAGTGCCCTGCCCGGCTACAATGAGCAGTTCTTC
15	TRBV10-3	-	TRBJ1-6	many	CAIRGISSYNSPLHF	TGTGCCATCAGAGGGATAAGCTCCTATAATTCACCCCTCCACTTT
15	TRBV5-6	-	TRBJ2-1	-	CASSLGGDGDNEQFF	TGTGCCAGCAGCTTGGGGGGGGACGGGGACAATGAGCAGTTCTTC
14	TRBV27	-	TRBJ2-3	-	CASSLRGASDTQYF	TGTGCCAGCAGTTTAAGGGGGGCCTCAGATACGCAGTATTTT
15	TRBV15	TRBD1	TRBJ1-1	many	CATSLEQGRNTEAFF	TGTGCCACCAGCCTCGAACAGGGGAGGAACACTGAAGCTTTCTTT
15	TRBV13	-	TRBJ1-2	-	CASSLGRGRPYGYTF	TGTGCCAGCAGCTTAGGCCGGGGCAGGCCCTATGGCTACACCTTC
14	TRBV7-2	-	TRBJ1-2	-	CASSPAQANYGYTF	TGTGCCAGCAGCCCTGCGCAAGCTAACTATGGCTACACCTTC
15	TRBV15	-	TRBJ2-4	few	CATSRDGRSQNIQYF	TGTGCCACCAGCAGAGATGGGCGGAGCCAGAACATTCAGTACTTC
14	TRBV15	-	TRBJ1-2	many	CATSRERQVSGYTF	TGTGCCACCAGCAGAGAGCGACAGGTATCTGGCTACACCTTC
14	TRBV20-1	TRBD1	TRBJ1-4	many	CSASDRGPDEKLFF	TGCAGTGCGTCTGACAGGGGTCCGGATGAAAAACTGTTTTTT
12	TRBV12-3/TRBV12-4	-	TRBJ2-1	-	CASRIFFDEQFF	TGTGCCAGCAGAATCTTTTTCGATGAGCAGTTCTTC
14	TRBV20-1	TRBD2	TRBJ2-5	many	CSAFPGLLKETQYF	TGCAGTGCTTTTCCGGGACTACTAAAAGAGACCCAGTACTTC
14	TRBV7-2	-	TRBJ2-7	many	CASSLSRTYYEQYF	TGTGCCAGCAGCTTGTCCAGGACATACTACGAGCAGTACTTC
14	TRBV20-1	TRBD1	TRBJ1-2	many	CSPQEGQTNYGYTF	TGCAGTCCCCAAGAGGGACAGACGAACTATGGCTACACCTTC
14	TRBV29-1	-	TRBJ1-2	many	CSVALRGQGDGYTF	TGCAGCGTTGCTCTCCGGGGGCAAGGGGATGGCTACACCTTC
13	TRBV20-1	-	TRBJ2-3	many	CSARGAETDTQYF	TGCAGTGCTAGAGGGGCTGAGACAGATACGCAGTATTTT
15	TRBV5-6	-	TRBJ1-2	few	CASSLWRGAVYGYTF	TGTGCCAGCAGCTTGTGGAGGGGCGCGGTCTATGGCTACACCTTC
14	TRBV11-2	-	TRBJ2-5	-	CASSLVGASETQYF	TGTGCCAGCAGCTTAGTGGGGGCTTCGGAGACCCAGTACTTC
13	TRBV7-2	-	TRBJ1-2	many	CASSSSANYGYTF	TGTGCCAGCAGCTCCTCAGCTAACTATGGCTACACCTTC
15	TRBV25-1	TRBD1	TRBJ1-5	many	CASSEGRQGNQPQHF	TGTGCCAGCAGTGAAGGGAGACAGGGAAATCAGCCCCAGCATTTT
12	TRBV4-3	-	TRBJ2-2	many	CASSQYTGELFF	TGCGCCAGCAGCCAGTACACCGGGGAGCTGTTTTTT
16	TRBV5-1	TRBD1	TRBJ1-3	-	CASSLKQGAYGNTIYF	TGCGCCAGCAGCTTGAAACAGGGGGCTTACGGAAACACCATATATTTT
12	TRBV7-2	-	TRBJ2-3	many	CASRELLDTQYF	TGTGCCAGCAGAGAGCTGTTAGATACGCAGTATTTT
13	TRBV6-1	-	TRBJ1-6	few	CASSEKGVSPLHF	TGTGCCAGCAGTGAAAAGGGGGTTTCACCCCTCCACTTT
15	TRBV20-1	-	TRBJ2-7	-	CSARDLAGLTYEQYF	TGCAGTGCTAGAGATCTGGCAGGGTTAACCTACGAGCAGTACTTC
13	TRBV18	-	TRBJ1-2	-	CASSLNPRYGYTF	TGTGCCAGCTCACTAAATCCGCGCTATGGCTACACCTTC
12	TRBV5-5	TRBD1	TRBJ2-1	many	CASSQGALEQFF	TGTGCCAGCAGCCAGGGGGCCCTTGAGCAGTTCTTC
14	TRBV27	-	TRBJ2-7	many	CASSLSPYSYEQYF	TGTGCCAGCAGTTTATCTCCCTACTCCTACGAGCAGTACTTC
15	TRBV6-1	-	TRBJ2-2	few	CASSSDSVAAGELFF	TGTGCCAGCAGCTCCGACTCGGTGGCCGCCGGGGAGCTGTTTTTT
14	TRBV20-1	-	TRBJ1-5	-	CSAWAREGNQPQHF	TGCAGTGCTTGGGCCCGGGAGGGCAATCAGCCCCAGCATTTT
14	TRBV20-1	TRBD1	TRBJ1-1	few	CSARIQGRNTEAFF	TGCAGTGCTAGGATACAGGGGAGGAACACTGAAGCTTTCTTT
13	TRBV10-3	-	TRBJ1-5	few	CAISESWLQPQHF	TGTGCCATCAGTGAGTCGTGGCTGCAGCCCCAGCATTTT
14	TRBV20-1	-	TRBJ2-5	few	CSAPVGGLPETQYF	TGCAGTGCCCCTGTAGGGGGTCTTCCAGAGACCCAGTACTTC
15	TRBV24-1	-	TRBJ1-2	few	CATSGSTGSNYGYTF	TGTGCCACCAGTGGTTCGACAGGTTCTAACTATGGCTACACCTTC
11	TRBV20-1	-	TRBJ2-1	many	CSAKTPSEQFF	TGCAGTGCTAAGACCCCAAGCGAGCAGTTCTTC
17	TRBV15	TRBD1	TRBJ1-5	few	CATSRDRTFWFNQPQHF	TGTGCCACCAGCAGGGACAGGACGTTCTGGTTCAACCAGCCCCAGCATTTT
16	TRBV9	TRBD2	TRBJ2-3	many	CASSVAGASGPPPQYF	TGTGCCAGCAGCGTAGCTGGGGCTAGCGGGCCGCCCCCGCAGTATTTT
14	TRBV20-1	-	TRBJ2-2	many	CSAMGPSNTGELFF	TGCAGTGCTATGGGACCTTCGAACACCGGGGAGCTGTTTTTT
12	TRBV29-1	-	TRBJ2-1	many	CSVEDLRQLKFF	TGCAGCGTTGAAGATCTTCGCCAATTAAAGTTCTTC
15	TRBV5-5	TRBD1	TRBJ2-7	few	CASSLVSTGRLEQYF	TGTGCCAGCAGCTTGGTTTCGACAGGGCGACTCGAGCAGTACTTC
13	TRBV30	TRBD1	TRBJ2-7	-	CAWNYGTGDEQYF	TGTGCCTGGAATTACGGGACAGGGGACGAGCAGTACTTC
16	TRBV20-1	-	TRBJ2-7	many	CSARDFRGEPNYEQYF	TGCAGTGCTAGAGACTTCCGAGGCGAGCCCAACTACGAGCAGTACTTC